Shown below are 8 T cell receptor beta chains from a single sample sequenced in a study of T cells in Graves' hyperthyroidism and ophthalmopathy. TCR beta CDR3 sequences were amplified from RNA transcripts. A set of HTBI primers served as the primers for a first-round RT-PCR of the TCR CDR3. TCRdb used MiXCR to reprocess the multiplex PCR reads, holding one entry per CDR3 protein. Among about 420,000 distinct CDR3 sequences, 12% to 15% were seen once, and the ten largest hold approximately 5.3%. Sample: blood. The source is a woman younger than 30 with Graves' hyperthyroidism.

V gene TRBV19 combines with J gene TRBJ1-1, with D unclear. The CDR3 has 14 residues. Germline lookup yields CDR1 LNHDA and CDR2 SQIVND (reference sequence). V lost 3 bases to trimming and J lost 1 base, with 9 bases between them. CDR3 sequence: CASSITVRNTEAFF. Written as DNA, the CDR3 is TGTGCCAGTAGTATCACAGTTAGGAACACTGAAGCTTTCTTT.

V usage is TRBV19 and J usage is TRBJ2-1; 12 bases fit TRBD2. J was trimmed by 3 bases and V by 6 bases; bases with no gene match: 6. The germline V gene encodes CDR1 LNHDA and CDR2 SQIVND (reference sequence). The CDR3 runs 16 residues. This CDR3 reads CASSRTSGDYYNEQFF. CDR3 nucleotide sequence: TGTGCCAGTAGCCGGACTAGCGGGGACTACTACAATGAGCAGTTCTTC.

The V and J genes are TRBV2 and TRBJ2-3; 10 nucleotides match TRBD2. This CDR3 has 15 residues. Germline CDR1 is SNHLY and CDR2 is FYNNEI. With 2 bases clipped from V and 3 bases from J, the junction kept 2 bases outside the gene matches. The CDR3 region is CASSESGRGTDTQYF. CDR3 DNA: TGTGCCAGCAGTGAAAGCGGGAGGGGAACAGATACGCAGTATTTT.

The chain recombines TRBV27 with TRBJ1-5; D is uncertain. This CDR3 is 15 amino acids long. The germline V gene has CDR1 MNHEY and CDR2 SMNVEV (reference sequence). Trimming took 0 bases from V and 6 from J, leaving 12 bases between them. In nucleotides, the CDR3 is TGTGCCAGCAGTTTATCCGCAGGTTTGGGTCAGCCCCAGCATTTT. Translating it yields CASSLSAGLGQPQHF.

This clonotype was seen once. The CDR3 sequence: CASSWGLAVDTQYF. The CDR3 nucleotides read TGTGCCAGCAGTTGGGGACTAGCGGTAGATACGCAGTATTTT. V usage is TRBV6-2 or TRBV6-3 and J usage is TRBJ2-3, with 11 bases identical to TRBD2. The CDR3 has 14 amino acids. The V segment lost 4 bases and the J segment 5 bases; nucleotides outside the gene matches: 2. Germline V gives CDR1 MNHEY, CDR2 SVGEGT.

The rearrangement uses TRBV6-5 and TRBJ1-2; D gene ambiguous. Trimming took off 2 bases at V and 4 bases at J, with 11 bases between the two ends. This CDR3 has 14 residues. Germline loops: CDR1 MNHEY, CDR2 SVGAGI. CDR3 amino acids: CASSYEKGVYGYTF. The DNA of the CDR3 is TGTGCCAGCAGTTACGAAAAGGGAGTCTATGGCTACACCTTC.

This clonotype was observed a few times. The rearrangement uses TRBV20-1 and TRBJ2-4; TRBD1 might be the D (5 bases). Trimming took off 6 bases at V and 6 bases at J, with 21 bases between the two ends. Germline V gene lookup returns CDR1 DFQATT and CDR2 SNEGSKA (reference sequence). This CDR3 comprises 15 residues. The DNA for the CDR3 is TGCAGTGCAACAATCCCGGGCCTAAGGGGAAACATTCAGTACTTC. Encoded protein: CSATIPGLRGNIQYF.

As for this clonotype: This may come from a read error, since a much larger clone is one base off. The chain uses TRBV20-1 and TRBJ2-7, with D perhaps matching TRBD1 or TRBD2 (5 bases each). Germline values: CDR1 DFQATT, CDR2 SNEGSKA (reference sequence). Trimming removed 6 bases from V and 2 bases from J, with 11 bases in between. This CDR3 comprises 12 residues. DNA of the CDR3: TGCAGTGCCGGGGCATCCACCTACGAGCAGTACTTC. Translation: CSAGASTYEQYF.